Listed below are T cell receptor beta chains from one sample, sequenced in a study of T cell changes during pregnancy in multiple sclerosis. Libraries were prepared by immunoSEQ multiplex PCR; TCRdb keeps only in-frame clonotypes and omits some of them. Seen here are 25,000 or so clones, about 90% observed once, and the top ten hold more than 5.5%. The input for sequencing was CD8+ T cells from peripheral blood mononuclear cells, taken before pregnancy. Receptors were obtained from a female donor with multiple sclerosis, enrolled in a pregnancy study. The CDR3 runs from the conserved cysteine through the conserved F or W. A D gene is named only where the DNA matches it firmly. Not all rows give a size; the values are once, few, many and, for expanded clones, a class.

D gene: TRBD2
V gene: TRBV11-2
clone size: NA
CDR3 length: 18
J gene: TRBJ2-5
CDR3 protein: CASSLERRLAGHLETQYF
CDR3 DNA: TGTGCCAGCAGCTTAGAAAGGAGACTAGCGGGACATTTAGAGACCCAGTACTTC

D gene: NA
V gene: TRBV11-2
clone size: NA
CDR3 length: 15
J gene: TRBJ2-1
CDR3 protein: CASSLDGSSYNEQFF
CDR3 DNA: TGTGCCAGCAGCTTAGACGGGAGCTCCTACAATGAGCAGTTCTTC

D gene: NA
V gene: TRBV20-1
clone size: few
CDR3 length: 11
J gene: TRBJ2-7
CDR3 protein: CSARLDREQYF
CDR3 DNA: TGCAGTGCTAGATTAGACAGGGAGCAGTACTTC

D gene: TRBD1
V gene: TRBV10-3
clone size: NA
CDR3 length: 15
J gene: TRBJ1-1
CDR3 protein: CAISEPGQGDTEAFF
CDR3 DNA: TGTGCCATCAGTGAGCCCGGACAGGGGGACACTGAAGCTTTCTTT

D gene: TRBD1
V gene: TRBV27
clone size: NA
CDR3 length: 14
J gene: TRBJ1-4
CDR3 protein: CASSPRRDRGKLFF
CDR3 DNA: TGTGCCAGCAGTCCGCGCCGGGACAGGGGAAAACTGTTTTTT

D gene: NA
V gene: TRBV9
clone size: NA
CDR3 length: 15
J gene: TRBJ2-1
CDR3 protein: CASSVAGRPVNEQFF
CDR3 DNA: TGTGCCAGCAGCGTAGCAGGTCGTCCGGTCAATGAGCAGTTCTTC

D gene: NA
V gene: TRBV19
clone size: NA
CDR3 length: 14
J gene: TRBJ2-1
CDR3 protein: CASSIIPGPNEQFF
CDR3 DNA: TGTGCCAGTAGTATTATTCCCGGTCCAAATGAGCAGTTCTTC

D gene: NA
V gene: TRBV6-4
clone size: NA
CDR3 length: 15
J gene: TRBJ1-2
CDR3 protein: CASTLSGQRNYGYTF
CDR3 DNA: TGTGCCAGCACCCTTTCCGGACAAAGAAATTATGGCTACACCTTC

D gene: TRBD1
V gene: TRBV7-3
clone size: NA
CDR3 length: 16
J gene: TRBJ2-6
CDR3 protein: CASSPGQGPGANVLTF
CDR3 DNA: TGTGCCAGCAGTCCCGGACAGGGACCCGGGGCCAACGTCCTGACTTTC

D gene: TRBD2
V gene: TRBV4-3
clone size: NA
CDR3 length: 17
J gene: TRBJ2-1
CDR3 protein: CASSQDAGGPLYNEQFF
CDR3 DNA: TGCGCCAGCAGCCAAGACGCGGGAGGGCCTTTATACAATGAGCAGTTCTTC

D gene: TRBD1
V gene: TRBV28
clone size: NA
CDR3 length: 16
J gene: TRBJ2-1
CDR3 protein: CASSFQSRDRINEQFF
CDR3 DNA: TGTGCCAGCAGTTTCCAGAGCCGGGACAGAATTAATGAGCAGTTCTTC

D gene: NA
V gene: TRBV23-1
clone size: NA
CDR3 length: 13
J gene: TRBJ1-5
CDR3 protein: CASRAEGNQPQHF
CDR3 DNA: TGCGCCAGCAGGGCAGAAGGCAATCAGCCCCAGCATTTT

D gene: TRBD2
V gene: TRBV19
clone size: NA
CDR3 length: 14
J gene: TRBJ2-3
CDR3 protein: CASSTLAETDTQYF
CDR3 DNA: TGTGCCAGTAGTACCCTAGCGGAGACAGATACGCAGTATTTT

D gene: NA
V gene: TRBV7-9
clone size: few
CDR3 length: 13
J gene: TRBJ2-7
CDR3 protein: CASRPQGLDEQYF
CDR3 DNA: TGTGCCAGCAGACCTCAGGGGCTCGACGAGCAGTACTTC

D gene: NA
V gene: TRBV19
clone size: once
CDR3 length: 16
J gene: TRBJ1-2
CDR3 protein: CASSTLGRDIAYGYTF
CDR3 DNA: TGTGCCAGTAGTACCCTCGGAAGAGACATCGCCTATGGCTACACCTTC

D gene: NA
V gene: TRBV25-1
clone size: NA
CDR3 length: 15
J gene: TRBJ2-7
CDR3 protein: CASSESLRGRHEQYF
CDR3 DNA: TGTGCCAGCAGTGAATCTCTCAGGGGCCGCCACGAGCAGTACTTC

D gene: TRBD1
V gene: TRBV18
clone size: NA
CDR3 length: 16
J gene: TRBJ2-1
CDR3 protein: CASSPPADRGGNEQFF
CDR3 DNA: TGTGCCAGCTCACCACCGGCCGACAGGGGGGGGAATGAGCAGTTCTTC

D gene: TRBD2
V gene: TRBV18
clone size: NA
CDR3 length: 16
J gene: TRBJ2-3
CDR3 protein: CASSPGTSGASGTQYF
CDR3 DNA: TGTGCCAGCTCACCAGGGACTAGCGGGGCTTCGGGTACGCAGTATTTT

D gene: NA
V gene: TRBV19
clone size: NA
CDR3 length: 15
J gene: TRBJ2-7
CDR3 protein: CASSIIRGGSYEQYF
CDR3 DNA: TGTGCCAGTAGTATAATCCGGGGTGGCTCCTACGAGCAGTACTTC

D gene: TRBD1
V gene: TRBV25-1
clone size: NA
CDR3 length: 13
J gene: TRBJ2-7
CDR3 protein: CASTPGQGFEQYF
CDR3 DNA: TGTGCCAGCACTCCGGGACAGGGTTTCGAGCAGTACTTC

D gene: TRBD2
V gene: TRBV28
clone size: NA
CDR3 length: 17
J gene: TRBJ2-3
CDR3 protein: CASSFPAGGILTDTQYF
CDR3 DNA: TGTGCCAGCAGTTTCCCGGCCGGGGGGATTCTCACAGATACGCAGTATTTT

D gene: TRBD1
V gene: TRBV2
clone size: NA
CDR3 length: 15
J gene: TRBJ2-3
CDR3 protein: CASRVGQGDLDTQYF
CDR3 DNA: TGTGCCAGCAGGGTCGGACAGGGGGACTTGGATACGCAGTATTTT

D gene: NA
V gene: TRBV5-6
clone size: NA
CDR3 length: 17
J gene: TRBJ2-3
CDR3 protein: CASSPEDEGNWADTQYF
CDR3 DNA: TGTGCCAGCAGCCCCGAGGATGAGGGAAACTGGGCAGATACGCAGTATTTT

D gene: NA
V gene: TRBV4-1
clone size: medium-sized
CDR3 length: 14
J gene: TRBJ2-1
CDR3 protein: CASSPRFPSNEQFF
CDR3 DNA: TGCGCCAGCAGCCCCCGATTTCCCAGCAATGAGCAGTTCTTC

D gene: NA
V gene: TRBV6-5
clone size: NA
CDR3 length: 14
J gene: TRBJ1-1
CDR3 protein: CASSYPGVNTEAFF
CDR3 DNA: TGTGCCAGCAGTTACCCGGGGGTGAACACTGAAGCTTTCTTT

D gene: NA
V gene: TRBV28
clone size: NA
CDR3 length: 12
J gene: TRBJ2-2
CDR3 protein: CASSRRQGELFF
CDR3 DNA: TGTGCCAGCAGTAGAAGACAGGGGGAGCTGTTTTTT

D gene: TRBD2
V gene: TRBV16
clone size: NA
CDR3 length: 14
J gene: TRBJ2-4
CDR3 protein: CASSQVGLAGDQYF
CDR3 DNA: TGTGCCAGCAGCCAAGTAGGACTAGCGGGAGATCAGTACTTC

D gene: TRBD2
V gene: TRBV19
clone size: NA
CDR3 length: 20
J gene: TRBJ2-3
CDR3 protein: CASSRTYTGTSGRAADTQYF
CDR3 DNA: TGTGCCAGTAGCCGCACTTACACCGGGACTAGCGGGAGGGCGGCAGATACGCAGTATTTT

D gene: TRBD2
V gene: TRBV6-5
clone size: NA
CDR3 length: 13
J gene: TRBJ2-7
CDR3 protein: CASSPGGGYEQYF
CDR3 DNA: TGTGCCAGCAGTCCGGGAGGGGGCTACGAGCAGTACTTC

D gene: NA
V gene: TRBV27
clone size: NA
CDR3 length: 14
J gene: TRBJ2-1
CDR3 protein: CASSLFNQGGRQFF
CDR3 DNA: TGTGCCAGCAGTTTATTTAATCAGGGTGGCAGGCAGTTCTTC

D gene: NA
V gene: TRBV29-1
clone size: once
CDR3 length: 14
J gene: TRBJ2-1
CDR3 protein: CSVEEPVSYNEQFF
CDR3 DNA: TGCAGCGTTGAAGAGCCAGTCTCCTACAATGAGCAGTTCTTC

D gene: TRBD2
V gene: TRBV19
clone size: NA
CDR3 length: 15
J gene: TRBJ2-1
CDR3 protein: CASKLSGGFYNEQFF
CDR3 DNA: TGTGCCAGTAAGTTGTCGGGAGGGTTTTACAATGAGCAGTTCTTC

D gene: NA
V gene: TRBV19
clone size: NA
CDR3 length: 16
J gene: TRBJ1-1
CDR3 protein: CASSIAGIGIGPEAFF
CDR3 DNA: TGTGCCAGTAGTATAGCGGGGATTGGCATCGGTCCTGAAGCTTTCTTT

D gene: TRBD1
V gene: TRBV9
clone size: NA
CDR3 length: 14
J gene: TRBJ2-7
CDR3 protein: CASSLGTEYDEQYF
CDR3 DNA: TGTGCCAGCAGCCTTGGGACAGAATATGACGAGCAGTACTTC

D gene: NA
V gene: TRBV15
clone size: NA
CDR3 length: 15
J gene: TRBJ2-7
CDR3 protein: CATSRDGGVSYEQYF
CDR3 DNA: TGTGCCACCAGCAGAGACGGCGGTGTTTCCTACGAGCAGTACTTC

D gene: NA
V gene: TRBV5-6
clone size: NA
CDR3 length: 16
J gene: TRBJ2-7
CDR3 protein: CASSLGATGIPYEQYF
CDR3 DNA: TGTGCCAGCAGCTTGGGGGCAACAGGGATCCCCTACGAGCAGTACTTC

D gene: TRBD1
V gene: TRBV7-8
clone size: NA
CDR3 length: 14
J gene: TRBJ2-7
CDR3 protein: CASSSRDRAYEQYF
CDR3 DNA: TGTGCCAGCAGCTCCCGGGACAGAGCCTACGAGCAGTACTTC

D gene: NA
V gene: TRBV15
clone size: NA
CDR3 length: 16
J gene: TRBJ1-1
CDR3 protein: CATSRDRSAGHTEAFF
CDR3 DNA: TGTGCCACCAGCAGAGATCGGTCAGCAGGGCACACTGAAGCTTTCTTT

D gene: NA
V gene: TRBV27
clone size: NA
CDR3 length: 13
J gene: TRBJ2-1
CDR3 protein: CASRPAGANEQFF
CDR3 DNA: TGTGCCAGCAGGCCGGCCGGAGCCAATGAGCAGTTCTTC

D gene: TRBD1
V gene: TRBV27
clone size: NA
CDR3 length: 15
J gene: TRBJ1-5
CDR3 protein: CASSLGTGGSQPQHF
CDR3 DNA: TGTGCCAGCAGTTTAGGGACAGGGGGAAGTCAGCCCCAGCATTTT

D gene: TRBD2
V gene: TRBV6-1
clone size: once
CDR3 length: 14
J gene: TRBJ2-5
CDR3 protein: CASSQAGVGETQYF
CDR3 DNA: TGTGCCAGCAGCCAAGCGGGAGTAGGAGAGACCCAGTACTTC

D gene: NA
V gene: TRBV6-1
clone size: NA
CDR3 length: 14
J gene: TRBJ1-1
CDR3 protein: CASSDLGGGSEAFF
CDR3 DNA: TGTGCCAGCAGTGATTTGGGGGGTGGGTCTGAAGCTTTCTTT

D gene: NA
V gene: TRBV7-3
clone size: NA
CDR3 length: 14
J gene: TRBJ2-7
CDR3 protein: CASSLTSASYEQYF
CDR3 DNA: TGTGCCAGCAGCTTAACAAGCGCCTCCTACGAGCAGTACTTC